This paragraph reports one T cell receptor beta chain. Sequencing used immunoSEQ multiplex PCR; TCRdb keeps in-frame clones, though not all of them. The sample includes 70,000 to 95,000 clones, 80% to 85% of them seen just once. Losses at the gene ends were 6 bases for V and 6 bases for J; bases not matched to a gene: 6. CDR1 is SGHTA and CDR2 is FQGTGA in the germline V gene. This CDR3 is built from 15 residues. The data were obtained in a study of OX40 agonist ivuxolimab in advanced cancers. The sequenced sample was CD4+ or CD8+ T cells sorted from blood, obtained in a trial of the OX40 agonist ivuxolimab. The V call is TRBV7-3, the J call TRBJ2-2; 11 bases are shared with TRBD1. The clonotype originates from an adult with an advanced solid tumor such as melanoma, head and neck, liver or kidney cancer. The CDR3 reads CASRPGTGGSGELFF. For the CDR3, the DNA is TGTGCCAGCAGGCCCGGGACAGGGGGGTCCGGGGAGCTGTTTTTT.